This T cell receptor beta chain was obtained from a study of blood T cells in healthy people across ages. The CDR3 is 14 residues long. With V trimmed by 3 bases and J by 5 bases, 4 bases remained unmatched. CDR1 DFQATT and CDR2 SNEGSKA come from the germline V gene (reference sequence). Primed by a sample-barcoded 5' primer and a J-beta primer mix, a second PCR proceeded for about 7 to 11 cycles. Carrying 12 random nucleotides, a template-switch adaptor labeled each individual cDNA molecule. TCRdb called the 5' RACE reads again in MiXCR, with one record for every CDR3 protein. The sample includes some 550,000 distinct CDR3 sequences, 40% to 50% of them seen just once.

Sample: blood. The TCR was taken from an elderly man in good health. The V and J genes are TRBV20-1 and TRBJ2-3, with 11 bases aligning to TRBD2. The CDR3 loop is CSASIGLAGDTQYF. The CDR3 DNA reads TGCAGTGCTAGCATTGGACTAGCGGGAGATACGCAGTATTTT.